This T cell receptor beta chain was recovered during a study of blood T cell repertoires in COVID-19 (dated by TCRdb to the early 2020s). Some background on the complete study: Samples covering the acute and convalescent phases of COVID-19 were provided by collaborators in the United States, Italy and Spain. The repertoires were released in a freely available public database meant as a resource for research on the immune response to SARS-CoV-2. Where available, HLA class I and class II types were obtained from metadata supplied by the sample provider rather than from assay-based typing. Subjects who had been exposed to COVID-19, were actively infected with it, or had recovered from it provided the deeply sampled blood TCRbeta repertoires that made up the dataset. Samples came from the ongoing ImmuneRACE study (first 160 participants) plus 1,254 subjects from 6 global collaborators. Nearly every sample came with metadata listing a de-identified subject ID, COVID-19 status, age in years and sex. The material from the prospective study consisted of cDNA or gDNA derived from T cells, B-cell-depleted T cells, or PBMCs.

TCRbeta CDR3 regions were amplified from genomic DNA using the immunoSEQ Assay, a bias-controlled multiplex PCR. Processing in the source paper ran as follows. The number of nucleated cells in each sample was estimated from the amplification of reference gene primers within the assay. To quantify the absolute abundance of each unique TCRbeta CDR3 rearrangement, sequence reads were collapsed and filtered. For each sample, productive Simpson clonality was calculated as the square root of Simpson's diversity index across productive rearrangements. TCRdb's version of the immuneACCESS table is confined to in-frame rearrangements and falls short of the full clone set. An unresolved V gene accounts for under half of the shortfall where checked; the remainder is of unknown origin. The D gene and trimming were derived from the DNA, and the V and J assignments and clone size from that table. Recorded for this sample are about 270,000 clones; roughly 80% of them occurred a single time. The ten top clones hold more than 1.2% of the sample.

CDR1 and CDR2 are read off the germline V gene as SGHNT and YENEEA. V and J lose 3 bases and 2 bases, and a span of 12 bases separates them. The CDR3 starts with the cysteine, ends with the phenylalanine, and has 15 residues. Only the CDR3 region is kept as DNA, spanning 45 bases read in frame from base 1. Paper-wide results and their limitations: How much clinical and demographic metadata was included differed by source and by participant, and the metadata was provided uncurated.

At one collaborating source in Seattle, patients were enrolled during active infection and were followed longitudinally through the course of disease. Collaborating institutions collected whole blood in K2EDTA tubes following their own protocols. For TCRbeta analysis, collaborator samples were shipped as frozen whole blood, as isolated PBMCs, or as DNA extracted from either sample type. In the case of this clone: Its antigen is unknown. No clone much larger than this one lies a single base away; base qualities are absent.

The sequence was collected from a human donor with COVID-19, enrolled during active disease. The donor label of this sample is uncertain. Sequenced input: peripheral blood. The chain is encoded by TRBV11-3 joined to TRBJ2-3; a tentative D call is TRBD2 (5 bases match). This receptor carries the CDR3 CASSLRALDTDTQYF. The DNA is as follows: TGTGCCAGCAGCTTGCGGGCCCTCGACACAGATACGCAGTATTTT.